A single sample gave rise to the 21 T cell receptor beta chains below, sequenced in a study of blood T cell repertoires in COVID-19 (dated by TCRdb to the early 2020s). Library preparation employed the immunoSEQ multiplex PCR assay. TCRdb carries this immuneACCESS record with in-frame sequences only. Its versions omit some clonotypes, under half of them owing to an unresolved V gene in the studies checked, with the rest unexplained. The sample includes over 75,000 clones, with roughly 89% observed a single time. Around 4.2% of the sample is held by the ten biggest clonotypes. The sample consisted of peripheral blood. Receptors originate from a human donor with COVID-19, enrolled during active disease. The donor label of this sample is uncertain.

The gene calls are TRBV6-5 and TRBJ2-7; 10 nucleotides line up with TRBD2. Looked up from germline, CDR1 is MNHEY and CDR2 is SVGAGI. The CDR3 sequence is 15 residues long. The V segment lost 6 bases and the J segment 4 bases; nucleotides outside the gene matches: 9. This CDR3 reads CASRLRLAGGYEQYF. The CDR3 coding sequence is TGTGCCAGCAGGCTACGACTAGCGGGTGGATACGAGCAGTACTTC.

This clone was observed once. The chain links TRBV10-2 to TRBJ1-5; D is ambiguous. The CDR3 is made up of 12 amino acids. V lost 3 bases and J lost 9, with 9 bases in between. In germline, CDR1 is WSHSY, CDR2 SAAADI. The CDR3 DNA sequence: TGCGCCAGCAGTGATGGTGGCGGGCCCCAGCATTTT. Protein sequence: CASSDGGGPQHF.

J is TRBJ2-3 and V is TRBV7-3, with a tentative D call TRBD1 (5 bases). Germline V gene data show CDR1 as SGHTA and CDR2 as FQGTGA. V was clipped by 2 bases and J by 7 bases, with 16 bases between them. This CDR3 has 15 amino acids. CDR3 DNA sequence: TGTGCCAGCAGCTTAGTAGGGGCGGCCGCGCATACGCAGTATTTT. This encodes CASSLVGAAAHTQYF.

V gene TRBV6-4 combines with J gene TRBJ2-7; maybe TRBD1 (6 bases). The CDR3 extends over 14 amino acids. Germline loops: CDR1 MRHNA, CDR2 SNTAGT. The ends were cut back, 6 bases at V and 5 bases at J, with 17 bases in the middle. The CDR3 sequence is CASSTGPDSNEQYF. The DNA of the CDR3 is TGTGCCAGCAGCACAGGGCCGGATAGCAACGAGCAGTACTTC.

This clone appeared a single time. The CDR3 nucleotides read TGTGCCAGCTCACGACCAGGGGGGGCGAATGGCTACACCTTC. Translation: CASSRPGGANGYTF. The chain carries TRBV18 and TRBJ1-2, with 7 positions matching TRBD1. With V trimmed by 4 bases and J by 6 bases, 8 bases remained unmatched. Germline CDR1 and CDR2: KGHSH and LQKENI. This CDR3 comprises 14 residues.

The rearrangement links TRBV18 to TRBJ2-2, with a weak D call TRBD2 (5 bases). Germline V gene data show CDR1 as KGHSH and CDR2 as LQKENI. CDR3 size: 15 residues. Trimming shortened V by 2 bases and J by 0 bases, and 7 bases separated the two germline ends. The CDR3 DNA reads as TGTGCCAGCTCACCAGGGAGAGCGAACACCGGGGAGCTGTTTTTT. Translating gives CASSPGRANTGELFF.

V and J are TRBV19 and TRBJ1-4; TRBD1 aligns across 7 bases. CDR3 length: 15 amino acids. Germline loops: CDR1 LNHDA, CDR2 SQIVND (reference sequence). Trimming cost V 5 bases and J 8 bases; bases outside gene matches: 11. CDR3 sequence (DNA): TGTGCCAGTAGTCCCAGGTGGAGGGGGCACGAAAAACTGTTTTTT. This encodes CASSPRWRGHEKLFF.

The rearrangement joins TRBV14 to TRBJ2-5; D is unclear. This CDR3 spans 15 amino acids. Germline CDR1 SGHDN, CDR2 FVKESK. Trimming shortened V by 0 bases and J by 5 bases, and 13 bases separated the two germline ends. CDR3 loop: CASSQDRSRRETQYF. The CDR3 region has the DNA TGTGCCAGCAGCCAAGATCGAAGTCGCCGGGAGACCCAGTACTTC.

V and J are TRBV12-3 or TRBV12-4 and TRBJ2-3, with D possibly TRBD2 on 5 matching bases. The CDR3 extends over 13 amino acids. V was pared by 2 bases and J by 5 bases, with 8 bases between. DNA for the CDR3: TGTGCCAGCAGTTTACTAGCCATAGATACGCAGTATTTT. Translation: CASSLLAIDTQYF.

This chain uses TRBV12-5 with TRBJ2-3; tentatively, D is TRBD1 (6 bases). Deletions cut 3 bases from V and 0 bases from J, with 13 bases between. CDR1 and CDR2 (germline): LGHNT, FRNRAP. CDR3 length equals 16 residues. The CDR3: CASGLGIQGSTDTQYF. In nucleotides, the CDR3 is TGTGCTAGTGGTTTAGGTATCCAGGGGAGCACAGATACGCAGTATTTT.

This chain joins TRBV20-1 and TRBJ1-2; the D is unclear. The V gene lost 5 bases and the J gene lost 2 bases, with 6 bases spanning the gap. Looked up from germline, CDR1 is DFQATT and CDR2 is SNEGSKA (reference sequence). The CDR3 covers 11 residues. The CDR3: CSAGLNYGYTF. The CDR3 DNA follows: TGCAGTGCTGGCTTGAACTATGGCTACACCTTC.

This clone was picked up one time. Here the CDR3 reads CASSLAVRSSYNEQFF. DNA for the CDR3: TGCGCCAGCAGCTTGGCGGTAAGAAGCTCCTACAATGAGCAGTTCTTC. The V and J genes are TRBV5-1 and TRBJ2-1; D is unresolved. The CDR3 spans 16 residues. CDR1 SGHRS and CDR2 YFSETQ come from the germline V gene. V lost 0 bases and J 0 bases, leaving 10 bases between the germline ends.

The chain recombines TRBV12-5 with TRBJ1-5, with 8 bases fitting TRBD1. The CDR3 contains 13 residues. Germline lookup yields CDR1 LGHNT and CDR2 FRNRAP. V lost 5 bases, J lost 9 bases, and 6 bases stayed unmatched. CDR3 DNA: TGTGCTAGTGGTCCAGACAGGGGAGGGCCCCAGCATTTT. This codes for CASGPDRGGPQHF.

The CDR3 sequence is CASGGVLDRGKEQYF. DNA for the CDR3: TGTGCCAGCGGGGGGGTGCTGGACAGGGGCAAAGAGCAGTACTTC. The chain links TRBV6-5 to TRBJ2-7; 9 bases fit TRBD1. The length of the CDR3 is 15 residues. Per germline, CDR1 MNHEY and CDR2 SVGAGI. With V trimmed by 8 bases and J by 7 bases, 15 bases remained unmatched.

The CDR3 loop is CASRSGQGVYEQYF. CDR3 DNA: TGTGCCAGCAGGTCGGGACAGGGTGTCTACGAGCAGTACTTC. The chain is built from TRBV28 and TRBJ2-7; the match to TRBD1 covers 9 bases. J lost 3 bases, V lost 6 bases, and 6 bases had no gene match. The CDR3 is 14 amino acids. CDR1 and CDR2 from the germline V gene are MDHEN and SYDVKM.

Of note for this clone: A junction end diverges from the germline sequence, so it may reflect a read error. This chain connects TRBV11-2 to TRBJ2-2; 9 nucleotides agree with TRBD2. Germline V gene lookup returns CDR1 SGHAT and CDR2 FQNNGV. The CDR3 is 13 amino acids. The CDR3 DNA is TGTGCCAGCAGCTCCCAGAGCGGGGGGCCGATTGGTTTT. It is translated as CASSSQSGGPIGF. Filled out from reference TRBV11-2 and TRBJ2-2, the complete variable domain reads EAGVAQSPRYKIIEKRQSVAFWCNPISGHATLYWYQQILGQGPKLLIQFQNNGVVDDSQLPKDRFSAERLKGVDSTLKIQPAKLEDSAVYLCASSSQSGGPIGFGEGSRLTVL.

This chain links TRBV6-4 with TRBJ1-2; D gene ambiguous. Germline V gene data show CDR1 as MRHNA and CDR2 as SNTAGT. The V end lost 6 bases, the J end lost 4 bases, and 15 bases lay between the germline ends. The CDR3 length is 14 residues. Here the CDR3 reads CASSSGEVGYGYTF. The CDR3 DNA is TGTGCCAGCAGCTCCGGAGAAGTTGGCTATGGCTACACCTTC.

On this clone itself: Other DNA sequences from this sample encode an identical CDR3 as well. CDR3 sequence reads: CASSLQQGDTEAFF. The CDR3 region has the DNA TGTGCCAGCAGCTTACAACAGGGGGACACTGAAGCTTTCTTT. The rearrangement uses TRBV7-3 and TRBJ1-1, with 8 nucleotides matching TRBD1. The V gene end was trimmed by 2 bases and the J gene end by 3 bases; junction bases not matched to a gene: 2. Germline-derived CDR1 and CDR2 are SGHTA and FQGTGA. This CDR3 is built from 14 residues.

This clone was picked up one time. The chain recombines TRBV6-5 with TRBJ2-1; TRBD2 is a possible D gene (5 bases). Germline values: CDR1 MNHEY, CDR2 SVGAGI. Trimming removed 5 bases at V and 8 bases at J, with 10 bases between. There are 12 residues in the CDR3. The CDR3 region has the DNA TGTGCCAGCAGTAGACTGGGAGATGAGCAGTTCTTC. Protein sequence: CASSRLGDEQFF.

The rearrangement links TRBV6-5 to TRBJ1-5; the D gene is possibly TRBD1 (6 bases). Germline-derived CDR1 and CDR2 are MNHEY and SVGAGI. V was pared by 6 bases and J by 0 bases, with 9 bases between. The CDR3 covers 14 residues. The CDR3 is CASRRQDSNQPQHF. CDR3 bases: TGTGCCAGCAGGAGACAGGATAGCAATCAGCCCCAGCATTTT.

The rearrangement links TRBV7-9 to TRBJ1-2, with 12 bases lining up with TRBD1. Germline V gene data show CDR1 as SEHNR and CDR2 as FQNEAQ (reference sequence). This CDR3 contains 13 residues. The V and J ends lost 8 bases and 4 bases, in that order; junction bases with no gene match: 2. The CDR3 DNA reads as TGTGCCAGCCTGGGACAGGGGGCCTATGGCTACACCTTC. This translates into CASLGQGAYGYTF.